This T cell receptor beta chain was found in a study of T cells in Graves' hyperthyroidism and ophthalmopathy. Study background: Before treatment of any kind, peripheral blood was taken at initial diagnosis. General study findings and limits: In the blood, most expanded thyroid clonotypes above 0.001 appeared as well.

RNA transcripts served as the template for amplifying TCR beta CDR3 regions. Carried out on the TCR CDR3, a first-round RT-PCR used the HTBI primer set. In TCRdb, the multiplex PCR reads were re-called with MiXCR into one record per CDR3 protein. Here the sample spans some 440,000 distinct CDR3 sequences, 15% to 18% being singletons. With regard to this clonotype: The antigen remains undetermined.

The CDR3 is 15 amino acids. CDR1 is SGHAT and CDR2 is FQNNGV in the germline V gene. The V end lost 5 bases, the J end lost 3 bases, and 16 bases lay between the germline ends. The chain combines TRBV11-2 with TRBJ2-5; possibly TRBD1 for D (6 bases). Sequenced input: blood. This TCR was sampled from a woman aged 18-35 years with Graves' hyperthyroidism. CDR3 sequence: CASSRWTAAKETQYF. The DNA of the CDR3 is TGTGCCAGCAGCCGCTGGACAGCTGCCAAAGAGACCCAGTACTTC.